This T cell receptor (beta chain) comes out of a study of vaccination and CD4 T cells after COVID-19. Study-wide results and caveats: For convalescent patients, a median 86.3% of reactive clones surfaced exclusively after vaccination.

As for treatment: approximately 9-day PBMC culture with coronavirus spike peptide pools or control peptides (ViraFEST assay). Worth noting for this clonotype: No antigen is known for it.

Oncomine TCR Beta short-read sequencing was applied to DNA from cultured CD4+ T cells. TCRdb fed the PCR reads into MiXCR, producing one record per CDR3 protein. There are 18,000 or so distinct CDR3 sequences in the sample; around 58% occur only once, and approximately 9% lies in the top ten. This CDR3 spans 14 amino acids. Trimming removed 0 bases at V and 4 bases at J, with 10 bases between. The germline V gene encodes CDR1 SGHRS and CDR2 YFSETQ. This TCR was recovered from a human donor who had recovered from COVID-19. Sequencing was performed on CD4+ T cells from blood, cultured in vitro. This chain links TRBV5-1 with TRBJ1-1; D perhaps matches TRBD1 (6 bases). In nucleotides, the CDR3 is TGCGCCAGCAGCTTGGAGAGGGGGGTCACTGAAGCTTTCTTT. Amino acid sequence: CASSLERGVTEAFF.